Listed here are 14 T cell receptor beta chains from one sample, sequenced in a study of CD8 T cells in ankylosing spondylitis. TCRdb fed the 5' RACE reads into MiXCR, producing one record per CDR3 protein. Among approximately 130,000 distinct CDR3 sequences listed, 7% to 10% were seen once. The sequenced sample was blood, either unsorted or a sorted T cell fraction (not recorded which). These receptors came from a male donor with ankylosing spondylitis or in good health (not recorded which).

In its sample, this clonotype was seen many times. The V call is TRBV28, the J call TRBJ2-1; 10 bases are a match to TRBD2. V gave up 6 bases and J gave up 7 bases; unmatched junction bases: 12. Germline V lookup: CDR1 MDHEN, CDR2 SYDVKM. The CDR3 has 16 residues. CDR3 residues: CASSSPTSGTMNEQFF. CDR3 DNA: TGTGCCAGCAGCTCCCCCACTAGCGGGACCATGAATGAGCAGTTCTTC.

This clonotype appeared many times. This chain links TRBV6-5 with TRBJ1-6, with D unresolved. This CDR3 has 14 residues. Trimming stripped 4 bases from V and 10 bases from J, with 14 bases between. Germline CDR1 is MNHEY and CDR2 is SVGAGI. CDR3 loop: CASSSDIGGSPLHF. The CDR3 coding sequence is TGTGCCAGCAGTTCTGACATCGGAGGGTCACCCCTCCACTTT.

This clonotype was seen many times. The rearrangement uses TRBV25-1 and TRBJ2-7, with D uncertain. Germline V gene data show CDR1 as MGHDK and CDR2 as SYGVNS. V lost 4 bases, J lost 6 bases, and 13 bases lay in between. The CDR3 has 13 residues. CDR3 nucleotides: TGTGCCAGCAGTGGGGCTGGGCTGGTCGAGCAGTACTTC. It encodes CASSGAGLVEQYF.

Ten or more counts support this clonotype. The CDR3 nucleotides are TGTGCCAGCAGCCCACTATCTATCGGACAGGGATCCTACGAGCAGTACTTC. Residues: CASSPLSIGQGSYEQYF. The rearrangement links TRBV11-2 to TRBJ2-7; 8 bases map to TRBD1. The CDR3 loop spans 17 amino acids. Germline CDR1 SGHAT, CDR2 FQNNGV. Germline trimming cut 5 bases from V and 1 base from J; bases unmatched to any gene: 13.

This clonotype was found many times. The chain employs TRBV11-2 and TRBJ2-1; TRBD2 aligns across 11 bases. The CDR3 contains 19 residues. Germline trimming cut 7 bases from V and 6 bases from J; bases unmatched to any gene: 20. Germline V lookup: CDR1 SGHAT, CDR2 FQNNGV. CDR3 in amino acids: CASIPRVGFSGRETNEQFF. DNA of the CDR3: TGTGCCAGCATCCCAAGGGTTGGATTTAGCGGGAGGGAAACCAATGAGCAGTTCTTC.

The sample holds many counts of this clonotype. The genes are TRBV20-1 and TRBJ2-2; D perhaps matches TRBD1 (6 bases). The CDR3 extends over 13 amino acids. The germline gives CDR1 DFQATT, CDR2 SNEGSKA (reference sequence). Trimming shortened V by 5 bases and J by 8 bases, and 15 bases separated the two germline ends. DNA of the CDR3: TGCAGTGCTGGTGCTCCTCAGGGGGGGGAGCTGTTTTTT. This translates into CSAGAPQGGELFF.

This clonotype showed up just a few times. This rearrangement joins TRBV5-1 to TRBJ1-2; D is unclear. Germline V gene lookup returns CDR1 SGHRS and CDR2 YFSETQ. The CDR3 extends over 12 amino acids. The V and J ends lost 1 base and 0 bases respectively, with 1 base between them. The CDR3 DNA reads TGCGCCAGCAGCTTGTCTAACTATGGCTACACCTTC. Residues: CASSLSNYGYTF.

At least ten counts were recorded for this clonotype. The chain has TRBV12-3 or TRBV12-4 and TRBJ1-5; D may be TRBD1 (6 bases). This CDR3 has 13 residues. Trimming shortened V by 6 bases and J by 7 bases, and 13 bases separated the two germline ends. The CDR3 DNA sequence: TGTGCCAGCAGCAATACAGGGAGGCAGCCCCAGCATTTT. Translation gives CASSNTGRQPQHF.

This clonotype was counted at least ten times. The chain employs TRBV2 and TRBJ2-5, with D perhaps TRBD1 (6 bases). V shed 8 bases and J shed 4 bases, with 17 bases lying between them. This CDR3 has 14 residues. Per germline, CDR1 SNHLY and CDR2 FYNNEI. The CDR3 sequence is CASRRDRTIETQYF. Here the CDR3 DNA reads TGTGCCAGCCGGAGAGACAGGACAATAGAGACCCAGTACTTC.

This clonotype was recorded at least ten times. CDR3 amino acids: CASSSPGGREYF. CDR3 bases: TGTGCCAGCAGTTCCCCAGGGGGTAGGGAGTACTTC. The chain carries TRBV12-3 or TRBV12-4 and TRBJ2-7, with 7 bases aligning to TRBD1. This CDR3 has 12 amino acids. The V gene end was trimmed by 4 bases and the J gene end by 11 bases; junction bases not matched to a gene: 8.

Ten or more counts support this clonotype. The rearrangement uses TRBV12-3 or TRBV12-4 and TRBJ2-5; 7 bases align to TRBD2. V gave up 5 bases and J gave up 5 bases; unmatched junction bases: 8. The CDR3 has 14 residues. The CDR3 reads CASSNQAGVETQYF. The CDR3 DNA is TGTGCCAGCAGTAATCAGGCGGGGGTGGAGACCCAGTACTTC.

This clonotype is medium-sized by share. The J gene is TRBJ2-1, the V gene TRBV5-5, with 9 nucleotides matching TRBD2. J gave up 7 bases and V 1 base, and 6 bases lay outside the gene matches. Germline V CDR1 and CDR2: SGHKS, YYEKEE (reference sequence). CDR3 size: 15 residues. CDR3 sequence reads: CASSLLLAGFNEQFF. CDR3 DNA: TGTGCCAGCAGCTTGCTCCTAGCGGGATTTAATGAGCAGTTCTTC.

This clonotype was recorded many times. The chain couples TRBV10-3 to TRBJ1-6; D unresolved. The CDR3 sequence is 12 residues long. From germline, CDR1 is ENHRY and CDR2 SYGVKD. V lost 2 bases to trimming and J lost 15 bases, with 11 bases between them. In DNA form, the CDR3 reads TGTGCCATCAGTGAGGCAATCACCCACCTCCACTTT. This encodes CAISEAITHLHF.

V gene TRBV10-3 combines with J gene TRBJ2-7; D may match TRBD1 or TRBD2 (5 bases each). The germline V gene has CDR1 ENHRY and CDR2 SYGVKD. This CDR3 has 15 amino acids. V was trimmed by 3 bases and J by 5 bases, leaving 17 bases between them. The CDR3 here is CAISDGASQDNEQYF. The CDR3 region has the DNA TGTGCCATCAGTGATGGGGCTAGCCAGGATAACGAGCAGTACTTC.